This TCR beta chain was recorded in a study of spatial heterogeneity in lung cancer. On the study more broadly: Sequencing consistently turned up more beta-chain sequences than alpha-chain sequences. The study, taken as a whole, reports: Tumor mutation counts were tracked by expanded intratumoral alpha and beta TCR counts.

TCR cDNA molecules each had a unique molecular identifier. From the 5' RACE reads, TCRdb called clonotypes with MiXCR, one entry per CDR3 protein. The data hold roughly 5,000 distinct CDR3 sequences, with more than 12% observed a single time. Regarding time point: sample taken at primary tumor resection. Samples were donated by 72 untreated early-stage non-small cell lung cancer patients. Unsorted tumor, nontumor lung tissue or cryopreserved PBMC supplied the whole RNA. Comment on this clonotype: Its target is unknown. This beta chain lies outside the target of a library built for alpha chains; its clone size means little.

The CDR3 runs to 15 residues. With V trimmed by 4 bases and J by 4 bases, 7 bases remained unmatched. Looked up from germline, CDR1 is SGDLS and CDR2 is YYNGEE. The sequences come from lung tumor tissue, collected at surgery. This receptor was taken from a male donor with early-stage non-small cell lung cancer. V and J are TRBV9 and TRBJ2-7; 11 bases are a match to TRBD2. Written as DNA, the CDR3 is TGTGCCAGCAGCCCGGGACTAGCGGAAATGTACGAGCAGTACTTC. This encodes CASSPGLAEMYEQYF. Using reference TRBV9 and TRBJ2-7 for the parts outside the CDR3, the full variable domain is DSGVTQTPKHLITATGQRVTLRCSPRSGDLSVYWYQQSLDQGLQFLIQYYNGEERAKGNILERFSAQQFPDLHSELNLSSLELGDSALYFCASSPGLAEMYEQYFGPGTRLTVT.